The following is a TCR beta chain sequence with its context. Clones were sequenced by immunoSEQ multiplex PCR, and TCRdb holds only the in-frame ones, with some missing. The top ten clones hold 12% of a sample with about 560,000 clones, roughly four fifths of them seen once. The CDR3 contains 16 residues. Unmatched junction bases numbered 16, after V lost 7 bases and J lost 7 bases. Germline loops: CDR1 MDHEN, CDR2 SYDVKM. The data derive from a study of shared clonotypes between healthy human individuals. The chain uses TRBV28 and TRBJ2-7; TRBD2 agrees at 10 bases. The TCR comes from a woman in her 40s in good health. Some clones in this sample may be carry-over from other donors' samples. Sequencing used PBMCs. The CDR3 reads CASKISGASGRGEQYF. The CDR3 nucleotides are TGTGCCAGCAAGATATCCGGGGCTAGCGGGAGAGGGGAGCAGTACTTC.